The subject of this entry is one T cell receptor beta chain. Original processing methods: Quantification of nucleated cells was approximated via reference gene primer amplification. Clones were sequenced by immunoSEQ multiplex PCR, and TCRdb holds only the in-frame ones, with some missing. The V and J calls and clone size come from that table; D and trimming were worked out from the DNA. Among about 250,000 clones listed, around 85% were seen once. The record originates from a study of blood T cell repertoires in COVID-19. In the study overall: Acute and convalescent COVID-19 specimens originated in the United States, Italy and Spain. The cDNA or gDNA used as material had been derived from T cells, B-cell-depleted T cells, or PBMCs.

CDR3 size: 15 residues. CDR1 is MNHEY, CDR2 SVGAGI, per germline. V lost 10 bases to trimming and J lost 0 bases, with 16 bases between them. The TCR was taken from a woman in her fifties or sixties with active or convalescent COVID-19. Sequencing was performed on peripheral blood. This chain links TRBV6-5 with TRBJ1-3, with a weak D call TRBD1 (5 bases). The CDR3, as DNA: TGTGCCACCGCACCGGGACTGGCCTCTGGAAACACCATATATTTT. Translation gives CATAPGLASGNTIYF.